The present entry profiles one TCR beta chain with its context. TCRdb re-called the 5' RACE reads with MiXCR, one entry per CDR3 protein. The data hold 65,000 to 100,000 distinct CDR3 sequences, with roughly 13% observed a single time. These data come from a study of T-cell memory formation after mild COVID-19. The CDR3 consists of 16 residues. From germline, CDR1 is SGHDT and CDR2 YYEEEE. Trimming left V 3 bases short and J 4 bases short, with 16 bases between. The source is a man aged 18 to 35 who had mild COVID-19 (a few samples of this study predate the infection). Cell type and time point are not known. Specimen: PBMCs or a T cell subset sorted from them (not recorded which). The chain uses TRBV5-6 and TRBJ2-2; possibly TRBD1 for D (6 bases). CDR3 residues: CASSSPQGRFTGELFF. CDR3 nucleotides: TGTGCCAGCAGCTCCCCACAGGGAAGGTTCACCGGGGAGCTGTTTTTT.